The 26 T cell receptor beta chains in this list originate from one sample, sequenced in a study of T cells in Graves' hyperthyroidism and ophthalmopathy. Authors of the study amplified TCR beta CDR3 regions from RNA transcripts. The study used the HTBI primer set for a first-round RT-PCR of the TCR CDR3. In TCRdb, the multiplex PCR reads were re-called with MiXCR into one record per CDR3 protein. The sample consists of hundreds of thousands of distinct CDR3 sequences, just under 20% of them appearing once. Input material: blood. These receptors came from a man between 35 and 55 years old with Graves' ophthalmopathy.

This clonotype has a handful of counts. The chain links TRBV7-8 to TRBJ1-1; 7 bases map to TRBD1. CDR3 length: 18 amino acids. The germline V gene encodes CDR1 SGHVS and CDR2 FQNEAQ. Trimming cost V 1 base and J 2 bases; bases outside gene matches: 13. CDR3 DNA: TGTGCCAGCAGCTTAGACCCAGCGCAGGGGGGGGCAAACACTGAAGCTTTCTTT. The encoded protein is CASSLDPAQGGANTEAFF.

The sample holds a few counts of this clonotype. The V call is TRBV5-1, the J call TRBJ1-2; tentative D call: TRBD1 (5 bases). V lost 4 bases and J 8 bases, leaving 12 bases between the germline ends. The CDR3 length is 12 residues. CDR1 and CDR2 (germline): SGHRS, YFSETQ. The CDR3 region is CASSDRGGGYTF. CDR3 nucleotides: TGCGCCAGCAGCGACCGTGGGGGAGGCTACACCTTC. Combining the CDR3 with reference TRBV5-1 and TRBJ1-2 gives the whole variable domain KAGVTQTPRYLIKTRGQQVTLSCSPISGHRSVSWYQQTPGQGLQFLFEYFSETQRNKGNFPGRFSGRQFSNSRSEMNVSTLELGDSALYLCASSDRGGGYTFGSGTRLTVV.

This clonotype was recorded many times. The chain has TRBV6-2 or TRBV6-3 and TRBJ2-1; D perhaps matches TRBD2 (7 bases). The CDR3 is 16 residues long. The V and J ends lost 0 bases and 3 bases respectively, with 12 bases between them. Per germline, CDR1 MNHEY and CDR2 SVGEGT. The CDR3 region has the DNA TGTGCCAGCAGTTACTCAGGGGGGGGGGGCTACAATGAGCAGTTCTTC. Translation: CASSYSGGGGYNEQFF.

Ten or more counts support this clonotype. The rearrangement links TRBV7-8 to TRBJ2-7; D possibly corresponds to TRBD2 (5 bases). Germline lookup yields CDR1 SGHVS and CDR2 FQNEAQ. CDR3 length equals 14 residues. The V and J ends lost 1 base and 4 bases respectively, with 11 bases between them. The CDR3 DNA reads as TGTGCCAGCAGCTTAGAGCTGGGAGCGTACGAGCAGTACTTC. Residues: CASSLELGAYEQYF.

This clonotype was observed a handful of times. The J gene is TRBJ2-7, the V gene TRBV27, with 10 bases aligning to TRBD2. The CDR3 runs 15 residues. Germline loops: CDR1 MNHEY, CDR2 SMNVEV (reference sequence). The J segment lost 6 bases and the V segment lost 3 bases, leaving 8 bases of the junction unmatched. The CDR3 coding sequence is TGTGCCAGCAGTTTGCGGGGAACTAGCGGGGCCGAGCAGTACTTC. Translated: CASSLRGTSGAEQYF.

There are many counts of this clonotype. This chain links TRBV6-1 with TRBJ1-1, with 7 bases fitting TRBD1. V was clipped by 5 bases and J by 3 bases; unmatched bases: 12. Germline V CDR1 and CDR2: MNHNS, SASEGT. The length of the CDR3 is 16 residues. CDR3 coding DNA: TGTGCCAGCAGTAGGAGACAGGGTAGAATGGACACTGAAGCTTTCTTT. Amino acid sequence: CASSRRQGRMDTEAFF.

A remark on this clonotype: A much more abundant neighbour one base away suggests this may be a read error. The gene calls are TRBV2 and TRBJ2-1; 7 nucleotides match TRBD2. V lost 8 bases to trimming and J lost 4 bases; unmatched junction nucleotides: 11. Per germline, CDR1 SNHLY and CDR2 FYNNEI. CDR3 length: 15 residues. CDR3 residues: CASSGGTNGYNEQFF. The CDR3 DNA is TGTGCCAGCTCGGGTGGGACTAACGGTTACAATGAGCAGTTCTTC.

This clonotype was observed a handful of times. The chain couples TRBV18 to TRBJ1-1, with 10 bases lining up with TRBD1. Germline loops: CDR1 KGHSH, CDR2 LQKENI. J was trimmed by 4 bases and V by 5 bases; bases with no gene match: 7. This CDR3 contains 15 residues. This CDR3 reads CASSTGDRGVTEAFF. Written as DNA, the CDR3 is TGTGCCAGCTCAACTGGGGACAGGGGAGTCACTGAAGCTTTCTTT.

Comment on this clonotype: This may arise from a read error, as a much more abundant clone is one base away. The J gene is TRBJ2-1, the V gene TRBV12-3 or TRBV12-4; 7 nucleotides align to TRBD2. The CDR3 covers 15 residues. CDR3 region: CASSSLAETYSEQFF. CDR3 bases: TGTGCCAGCAGTTCCCTAGCGGAGACCTACAGTGAGCAGTTCTTC.

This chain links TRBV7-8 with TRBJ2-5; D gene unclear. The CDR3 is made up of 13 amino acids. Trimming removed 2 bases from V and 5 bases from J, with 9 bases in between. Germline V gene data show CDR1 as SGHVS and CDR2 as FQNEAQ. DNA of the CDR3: TGTGCCAGCAGCTTACTGATGTGGGAGACCCAGTACTTC. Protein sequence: CASSLLMWETQYF.

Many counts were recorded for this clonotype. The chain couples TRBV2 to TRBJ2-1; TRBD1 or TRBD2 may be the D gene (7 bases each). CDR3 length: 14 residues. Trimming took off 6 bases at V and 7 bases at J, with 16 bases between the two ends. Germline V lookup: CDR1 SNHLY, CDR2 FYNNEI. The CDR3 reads CASRGPGGGNEQFF. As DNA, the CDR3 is TGTGCCAGCAGAGGCCCAGGGGGGGGGAATGAGCAGTTCTTC.

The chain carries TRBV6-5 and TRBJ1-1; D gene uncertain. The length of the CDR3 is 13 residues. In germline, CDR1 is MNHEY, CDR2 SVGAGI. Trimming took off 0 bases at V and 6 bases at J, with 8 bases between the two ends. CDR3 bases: TGTGCCAGCAGTTACTCAGGGATCGCTGAAGCTTTCTTT. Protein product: CASSYSGIAEAFF.

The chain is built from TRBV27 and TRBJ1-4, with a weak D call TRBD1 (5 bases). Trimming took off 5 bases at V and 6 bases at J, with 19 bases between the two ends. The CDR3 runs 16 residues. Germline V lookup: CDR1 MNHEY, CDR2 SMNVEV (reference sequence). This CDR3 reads CASSNLVVQGYEKLFF. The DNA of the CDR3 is TGTGCCAGCAGTAATTTGGTCGTGCAGGGTTATGAAAAACTGTTTTTT.

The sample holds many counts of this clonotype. CDR3 nucleotides: TGTGCCAGCTCACCATTATCTGCAGGGGTAATCAATGAGCAGTTCTTC. Protein product: CASSPLSAGVINEQFF. This chain joins TRBV18 and TRBJ2-1, with TRBD1 as a possible D gene (6 bases). V lost 2 bases to trimming and J lost 6 bases, with 17 bases between them. Germline loops: CDR1 KGHSH, CDR2 LQKENI. The CDR3 runs 16 residues. Full variable domain (rest looked up from reference TRBV18 and TRBJ2-1): NAGVMQNPRHLVRRRGQEARLRCSPMKGHSHVYWYRQLPEEGLKFMVYLQKENIIDESGMPKERFSAEFPKEGPSILRIQQVVRGDSAAYFCASSPLSAGVINEQFFGPGTRLTVL.

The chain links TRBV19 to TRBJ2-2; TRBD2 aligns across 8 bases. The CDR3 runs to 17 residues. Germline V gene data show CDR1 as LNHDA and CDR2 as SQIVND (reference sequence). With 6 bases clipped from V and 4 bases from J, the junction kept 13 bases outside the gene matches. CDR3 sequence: CASRTGTSSIGTGELFF. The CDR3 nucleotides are TGTGCCAGTAGAACCGGGACTAGTTCAATTGGCACCGGGGAGCTGTTTTTT.

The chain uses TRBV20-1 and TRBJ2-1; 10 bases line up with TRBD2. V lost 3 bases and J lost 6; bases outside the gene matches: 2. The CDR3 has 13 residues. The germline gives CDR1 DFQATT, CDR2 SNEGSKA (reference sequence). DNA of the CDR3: TGCAGTGCTAGCGGACTAGCGGCCAATGAGCAGTTCTTC. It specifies CSASGLAANEQFF.

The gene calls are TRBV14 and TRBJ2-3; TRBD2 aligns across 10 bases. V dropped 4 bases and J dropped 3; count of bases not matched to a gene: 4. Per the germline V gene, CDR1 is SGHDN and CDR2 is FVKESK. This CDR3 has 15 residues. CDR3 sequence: CASSLFSGRTDTQYF. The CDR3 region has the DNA TGTGCCAGCAGCCTCTTTAGCGGGAGGACAGATACGCAGTATTTT.

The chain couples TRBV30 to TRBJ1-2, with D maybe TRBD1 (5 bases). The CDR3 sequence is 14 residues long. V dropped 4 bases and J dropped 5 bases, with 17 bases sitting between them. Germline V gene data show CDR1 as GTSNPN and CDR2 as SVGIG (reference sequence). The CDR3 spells CAWTGTMGYYGYTF. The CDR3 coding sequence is TGTGCCTGGACCGGGACCATGGGCTATTATGGCTACACCTTC.

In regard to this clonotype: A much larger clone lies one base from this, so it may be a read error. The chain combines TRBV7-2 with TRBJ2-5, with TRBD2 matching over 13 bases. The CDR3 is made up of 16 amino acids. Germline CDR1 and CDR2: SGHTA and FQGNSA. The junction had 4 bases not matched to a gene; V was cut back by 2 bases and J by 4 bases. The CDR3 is CASSLTSGGAAETQYF. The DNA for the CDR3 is TGTGCCAGCAGCTTAACTAGCGGGGGGGCTGCAGAGACCCAGTACTTC.

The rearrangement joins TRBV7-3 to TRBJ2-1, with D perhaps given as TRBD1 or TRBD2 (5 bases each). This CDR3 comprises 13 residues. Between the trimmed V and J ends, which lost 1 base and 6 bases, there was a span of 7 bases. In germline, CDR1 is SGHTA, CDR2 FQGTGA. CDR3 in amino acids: CASSLRGTNEQFF. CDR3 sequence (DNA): TGTGCCAGCAGCTTAAGGGGGACCAATGAGCAGTTCTTC.

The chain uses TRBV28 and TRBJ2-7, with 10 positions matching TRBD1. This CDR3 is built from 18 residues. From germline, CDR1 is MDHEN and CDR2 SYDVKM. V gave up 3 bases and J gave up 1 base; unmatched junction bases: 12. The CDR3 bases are TGTGCCAGCAGTTTCCCTCCCGCGGGGGACAGGGGTTCCTACGAGCAGTACTTC. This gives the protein CASSFPPAGDRGSYEQYF.

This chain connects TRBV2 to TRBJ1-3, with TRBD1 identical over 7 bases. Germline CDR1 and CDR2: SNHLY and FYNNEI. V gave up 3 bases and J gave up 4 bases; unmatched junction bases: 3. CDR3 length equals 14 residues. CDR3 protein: CASSDWDSGNTIYF. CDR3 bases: TGTGCCAGCAGTGATTGGGACAGCGGAAACACCATATATTTT.

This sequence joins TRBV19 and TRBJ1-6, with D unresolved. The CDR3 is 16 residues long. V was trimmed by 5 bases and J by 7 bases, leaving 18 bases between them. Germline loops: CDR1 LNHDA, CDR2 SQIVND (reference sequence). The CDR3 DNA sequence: TGTGCCAGTAGTCCCTCATGGACGGAGGTGAATTCACCCCTCCACTTT. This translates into CASSPSWTEVNSPLHF.

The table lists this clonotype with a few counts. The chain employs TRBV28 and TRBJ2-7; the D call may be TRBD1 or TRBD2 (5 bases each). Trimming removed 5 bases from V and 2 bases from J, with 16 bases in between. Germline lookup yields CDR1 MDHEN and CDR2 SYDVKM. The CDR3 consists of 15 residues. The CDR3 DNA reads TGTGCCAGCAGTAACCCCGGGACGAAGCCCTACGAGCAGTACTTC. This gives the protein CASSNPGTKPYEQYF.

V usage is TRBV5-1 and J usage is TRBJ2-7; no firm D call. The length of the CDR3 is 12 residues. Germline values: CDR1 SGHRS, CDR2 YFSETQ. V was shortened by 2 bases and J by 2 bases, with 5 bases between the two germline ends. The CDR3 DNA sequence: TGCGCCAGCAGCTTTGGGGCCTACGAGCAGTACTTC. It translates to CASSFGAYEQYF.

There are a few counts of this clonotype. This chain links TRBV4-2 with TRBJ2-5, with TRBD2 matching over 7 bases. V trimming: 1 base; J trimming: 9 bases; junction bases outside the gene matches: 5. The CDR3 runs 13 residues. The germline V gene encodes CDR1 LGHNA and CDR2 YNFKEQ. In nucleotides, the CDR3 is TGTGCCAGCAGCCAAGGGGGTGGGGGGGCCCAGTACTTC. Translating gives CASSQGGGGAQYF.